This is a list of T cell receptor beta chains from one sample in a study of a mutant IDH1 vaccine in newly diagnosed glioma. These receptors' targets are unknown. The table came from immunoSEQ multiplex PCR; TCRdb's copy has only in-frame clones and leaves some out. The table lists roughly 50,000 clones, about 81% of them singletons, with about 8.8% in the top ten. Sequences were derived from PBMCs, sampled from a glioma patient whose treatment included an IDH1 peptide vaccine. The receptors were gathered from a woman aged 40 to 55 with glioma. Some clones in this sample may be carry-over from other donors' samples. Both conserved end residues are part of each CDR3. The D gene is left open where the match is weak. Only some rows state a clone size, as once, few, many or a class for expanded clones.

TRBV30	-	TRBJ1-5	-	TGTGCCTGGAGAGGCAGGGAGAGTCAGCCCCAGCATTTT	CAWRGRESQPQHF
TRBV7-9	-	TRBJ1-4	TRBD1	TGTGCCAGCAGCTTCCCCGGGACAGGGGATGAAAAACTGTTTTTT	CASSFPGTGDEKLFF
TRBV27	-	TRBJ2-1	-	TGTGCCAGCAGTTTATCAGTTAGGAGCTCCTACAATGAGCAGTTCTTC	CASSLSVRSSYNEQFF
TRBV7-8	-	TRBJ1-4	-	TGTGCCAGCAGCCCCAGGACGGAAAAACTGTTTTTT	CASSPRTEKLFF
TRBV5-4	-	TRBJ2-7	TRBD1	TGTGCCAGCAGCTTGGGACAGGGGGGATACGAGCAGTACTTC	CASSLGQGGYEQYF
TRBV18	-	TRBJ2-7	TRBD1	TGTGCCAGCTCGCCATTTACCGGGACAGGGCCCTACGAGCAGTACTTC	CASSPFTGTGPYEQYF
TRBV15	-	TRBJ1-1	-	TGTGCCACCAGCAGATTATCACTTAGCGAAGCTTTCTTT	CATSRLSLSEAFF
TRBV12-5	-	TRBJ1-2	-	TGTGCTAGTGGTTCGGAGTTCTATGGCTACACCTTC	CASGSEFYGYTF
TRBV6-4	-	TRBJ2-1	-	TGTGCCAGCAGTGACTCGTCGGTTCGGTACAATGAGCAGTTCTTC	CASSDSSVRYNEQFF
TRBV5-1	-	TRBJ2-3	TRBD2	TGCGCCAGCAGCTTGTCGGGGGGTATTGGAGATACGCAGTATTTT	CASSLSGGIGDTQYF
TRBV6-4	-	TRBJ2-7	-	TGTGCCAGCAGCCCAGGAAGCTCCTACGAGCAGTACTTC	CASSPGSSYEQYF
TRBV30	few	TRBJ1-1	-	TGTGCCTGGATGAAAGGGACTGAAGCTTTCTTT	CAWMKGTEAFF
TRBV5-4	once	TRBJ1-1	TRBD1	TGTGCCAGCAGCTTGAGGGGGCCAGGGGCTGAAGCTTTCTTT	CASSLRGPGAEAFF
TRBV6-5	-	TRBJ2-7	-	TGTGCCAGCAGACCTTCTCACACGTCCTACGAGCAGTACTTC	CASRPSHTSYEQYF
TRBV14	once	TRBJ1-6	-	TGTGCCAGCAACCCCGGGGGCAATTCACCCCTCCACTTT	CASNPGGNSPLHF
TRBV6-1	-	TRBJ1-1	TRBD1	TGTGCCAGCACTCCCGACAGGGGAACTGAAGCTTTCTTT	CASTPDRGTEAFF
TRBV2	-	TRBJ2-4	-	TGTGCCAGCAGATTGGGCCGGGGCAAAAACATTCAGTACTTC	CASRLGRGKNIQYF